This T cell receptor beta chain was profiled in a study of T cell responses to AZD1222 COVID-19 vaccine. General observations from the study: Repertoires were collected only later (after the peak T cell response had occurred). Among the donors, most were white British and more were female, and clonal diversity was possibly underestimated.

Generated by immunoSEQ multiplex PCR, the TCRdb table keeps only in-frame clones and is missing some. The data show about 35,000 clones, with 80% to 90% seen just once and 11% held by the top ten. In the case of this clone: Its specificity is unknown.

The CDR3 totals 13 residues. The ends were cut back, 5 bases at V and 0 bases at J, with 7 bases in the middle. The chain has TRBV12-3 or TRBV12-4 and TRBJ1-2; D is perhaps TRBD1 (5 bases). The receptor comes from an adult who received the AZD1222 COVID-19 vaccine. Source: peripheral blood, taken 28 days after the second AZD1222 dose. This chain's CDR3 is CASSPTANYGYTF. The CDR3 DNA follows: TGTGCCAGCAGTCCGACAGCTAACTATGGCTACACCTTC.